One T cell receptor (beta chain) is described in this entry. The target antigen is unknown. The sample originates from a study of T cells after yellow fever vaccination. The study's findings and limits: A faster peak, day 5 versus 15, was reached by the weaker secondary response. At under 97% for CD4 and about 87% for CD8, most primary-vaccination clones showed up again after the booster.

Researchers made TCR cDNA using 5'RACE template switching, and this step added a universal primer site and UMIs. TCRdb passed the 5' RACE reads through MiXCR, listing each CDR3 protein once. The table has about 370,000 distinct CDR3 sequences, more than 9% seen once. This receptor was identified in a young man who received the YFV17D yellow fever vaccine. Sequences were derived from PBMCs, sampled on the day of the first yellow fever vaccination.

CDR3 sequence reads: CSAPLQGRTDTQYF. CDR3 DNA sequence: TGCAGTGCACCTTTACAGGGGAGGACAGATACGCAGTATTTT. The chain joins TRBV20-1 to TRBJ2-3, with D possibly matching TRBD1 (7 bases). This CDR3 has 14 amino acids. CDR1 and CDR2 (germline): DFQATT, SNEGSKA (reference sequence). Trimming stripped 6 bases from V and 3 bases from J, with 16 bases between.